These 5 T cell receptor beta chains originate from one sample sequenced in a study of radiotherapy plus CTLA-4 blockade in lung cancer. Profiling relied on immunoSEQ multiplex PCR, and the TCRdb table lists in-frame clones only, not all of them. Among 90,000 to 100,000 clones, 82% were seen once, and the ten largest hold about 25%. This specimen consisted of peripheral blood, obtained from a patient treated with radiotherapy plus ipilimumab. These receptors were obtained from a human donor with non-small cell lung cancer that progressed on radiotherapy plus ipilimumab.

The V gene is TRBV5-1, the J gene TRBJ2-5, with 11 bases lining up with TRBD2. This CDR3 has 18 residues. J was trimmed by 5 bases and V by 0 bases; bases with no gene match: 12. Germline loops: CDR1 SGHRS, CDR2 YFSETQ. DNA of the CDR3: TGCGCCAGCAGCTTGGCAGCCTCTAGCGGGAGGTTTAGGGAGACCCAGTACTTC. It is translated as CASSLAASSGRFRETQYF.

This chain uses TRBV27 with TRBJ1-5; 7 nucleotides align to TRBD1. The V gene end was trimmed by 3 bases and the J gene end by 8 bases; junction bases not matched to a gene: 4. The germline V gene encodes CDR1 MNHEY and CDR2 SMNVEV (reference sequence). The CDR3 length is 13 residues. The CDR3 DNA sequence: TGTGCCAGCAGTTTGCCAGGGGGGAAGCCCCAGCATTTT. Its translation: CASSLPGGKPQHF.

V is TRBV27 and J is TRBJ2-1; D gene uncertain. CDR1 MNHEY and CDR2 SMNVEV come from the germline V gene (reference sequence). The V end lost 5 bases, the J end lost 2 bases, and 13 bases lay between the germline ends. The CDR3 runs 15 residues. CDR3 bases: TGTGCCAGCAGTCCACGGTGGAGTCCCTACAATGAGCAGTTCTTC. This translates into CASSPRWSPYNEQFF.

The chain uses TRBV18 and TRBJ2-7, with 7 bases identical to TRBD2. Germline CDR1 reads KGHSH; CDR2 reads LQKENI. The CDR3 contains 14 residues. V dropped 1 base and J dropped 0; count of bases not matched to a gene: 0. The CDR3, as DNA: TGTGCCAGCTCACCACGGGAGGGCTCCTACGAGCAGTACGTC. Residues: CASSPREGSYEQYV.

The rearrangement links TRBV7-9 to TRBJ2-5; either TRBD1 or TRBD2 may fit D (6 bases each). CDR1 is SEHNR, CDR2 FQNEAQ, per germline (reference sequence). Between the trimmed V and J ends, which lost 2 bases and 3 bases, there was a span of 22 bases. The CDR3 runs 18 residues. This chain's CDR3 is CASSLRATGGGGKETQYF. As DNA, the CDR3 is TGTGCCAGCAGCTTAAGGGCCACAGGAGGAGGGGGTAAAGAGACCCAGTACTTC.